This T cell receptor (beta chain) is drawn from a study of blood T cell repertoires in COVID-19. This CDR3 is built from 15 residues. Between the trimmed V and J ends, which lost 5 bases and 0 bases, there was a span of 12 bases. Germline V gene lookup returns CDR1 SGDLS and CDR2 YYNGEE. Regarding this clone: This specimen includes other DNA sequences encoding the same CDR3.

The assay was immunoSEQ multiplex PCR, and TCRdb's table has in-frame clones only and misses some. The sample lists more than 200,000 clones, under 90% seen once, with roughly a tenth in the top ten. This TCR was sampled from a woman aged 80 or over with COVID-19, enrolled during active disease. This chain uses TRBV9 with TRBJ2-1, with D possibly being TRBD2 (6 bases). Sample: peripheral blood. As DNA, the CDR3 is TGTGCCAGCAGTCGTAGCGGAAGCTCCTACAATGAGCAGTTCTTC. As protein: CASSRSGSSYNEQFF.